One sample yielded the 25 T cell receptor beta chains listed below, sequenced in a study of cytomegalovirus exposure and HLA in healthy donors. PCR involved 60 Vbeta and 13 Jbeta primers. Using immunoSEQ multiplex PCR, the repertoire was profiled, and TCRdb retains in-frame clones only, with some absent. Here the sample spans under 55,000 clones, 72% being singletons. Sequenced material: PBMCs. The receptors shown here come from a woman in her fifties or sixties in good health and CMV-seronegative.

The J gene is TRBJ1-3, the V gene TRBV10-3; 8 nucleotides agree with TRBD1. Per germline, CDR1 ENHRY and CDR2 SYGVKD. With 10 bases clipped from V and 2 bases from J, the junction kept 4 bases outside the gene matches. This CDR3 is 13 amino acids long. In DNA form, the CDR3 reads TGTGCCACGTTACAGGGGGCTGGAAACACCATATATTTT. Residues: CATLQGAGNTIYF.

The rearrangement uses TRBV5-1 and TRBJ2-7, with D possibly being TRBD1 (6 bases). V dropped 4 bases and J dropped 5 bases, with 16 bases sitting between them. The CDR3 is 14 amino acids. The germline V gene encodes CDR1 SGHRS and CDR2 YFSETQ. The CDR3 loop reads CASSGRTDLNEQYF. CDR3 DNA sequence: TGCGCCAGCAGCGGGCGGACAGATCTTAACGAGCAGTACTTC.

The chain has TRBV30 and TRBJ2-3; TRBD2 is a possible D gene (6 bases). Trimming shortened V by 5 bases and J by 5 bases, and 23 bases separated the two germline ends. CDR1 and CDR2 (germline): GTSNPN, SVGIG (reference sequence). The CDR3 is 16 amino acids. The CDR3 loop reads CAWGGSGPSRGDTQYF. The CDR3, as DNA: TGTGCCTGGGGGGGAAGCGGGCCGTCCCGGGGAGATACGCAGTATTTT.

V gene TRBV7-9 combines with J gene TRBJ1-1, with 8 bases lining up with TRBD1. After removal of 5 bases from V and 1 base from J, the junction contained 3 bases not matched to a gene. Per germline, CDR1 SEHNR and CDR2 FQNEAQ (reference sequence). The CDR3 contains 14 residues. The CDR3 loop reads CASSPGQENTEAFF. CDR3 in DNA: TGTGCCAGCAGCCCGGGACAGGAGAACACTGAAGCTTTCTTT.

This clone was seen only a few times. The rearrangement joins TRBV6-5 to TRBJ1-2, with D perhaps matching TRBD1 (6 bases). The germline V and J ends were trimmed by 5 bases and 4 bases, with 14 bases remaining between them. This CDR3 is built from 14 residues. CDR1 is MNHEY, CDR2 SVGAGI, per germline. For the CDR3, the DNA is TGTGCCAGCAGTCCGGACAGAGGGTCCTATGGCTACACCTTC. Translating gives CASSPDRGSYGYTF.

The J gene is TRBJ2-3, the V gene TRBV29-1, with D perhaps matching TRBD2 (7 bases). The CDR3 has 13 residues. Trimming pared 0 bases from V and 4 bases from J, leaving 8 bases between. CDR1 and CDR2 from the germline V gene are SQVTM and ANQGSEA. The CDR3: CSVEEGGADTQYF. The CDR3 DNA follows: TGCAGCGTTGAAGAAGGGGGGGCAGATACGCAGTATTTT.

The chain recombines TRBV5-5 with TRBJ2-7, with TRBD2 matching over 7 bases. CDR1 is SGHKS, CDR2 YYEKEE, per germline (reference sequence). V was clipped by 4 bases and J by 2 bases; unmatched bases: 9. This CDR3 spans 15 amino acids. This chain's CDR3 is CASSPSSGYTYEQYF. The CDR3 nucleotides are TGTGCCAGCAGCCCATCTAGCGGCTATACCTACGAGCAGTACTTC.

The chain joins TRBV14 to TRBJ1-3; a possible D gene is TRBD1 (5 bases). CDR3 length equals 15 residues. The V and J ends lost 3 bases and 3 bases respectively, with 12 bases between them. The germline CDR1 and CDR2 sequences are SGHDN and FVKESK. CDR3 region: CASSQRQGHGNTIYF. The DNA for the CDR3 is TGTGCCAGCAGCCAGCGCCAGGGTCATGGAAACACCATATATTTT.

The chain links TRBV2 to TRBJ2-3, with 8 bases aligning to TRBD1. CDR3 length: 16 residues. Per germline, CDR1 SNHLY and CDR2 FYNNEI. With V trimmed by 7 bases and J by 2 bases, 11 bases remained unmatched. The DNA for the CDR3 is TGTGCCAGCATCGGGACAGGAGGCCTAACCACAGATACGCAGTATTTT. Its translation is CASIGTGGLTTDTQYF. Based on the CDR3 plus reference TRBV2 and TRBJ2-3, the full variable domain is EPEVTQTPSHQVTQMGQEVILRCVPISNHLYFYWYRQILGQKVEFLVSFYNNEISEKSEIFDDQFSVERPDGSNFTLKIRSTKLEDSAMYFCASIGTGGLTTDTQYFGPGTRLTVL.

CDR3 sequence (DNA): TGTGCCAGCAGTACCGACAAGAACACTGAAGCTTTCTTT. Its translation is CASSTDKNTEAFF. This chain links TRBV27 with TRBJ1-1; D is unclear. Per the germline V gene, CDR1 is MNHEY and CDR2 is SMNVEV (reference sequence). The CDR3 spans 13 residues. V was trimmed by 5 bases and J by 1 base, leaving 8 bases between them.

The chain recombines TRBV7-2 with TRBJ1-5; tentative D call: TRBD1 (5 bases). The CDR3 length is 15 residues. The V gene's germline CDR1 is SGHTA and CDR2 FQGNSA. Trimming removed 2 bases at V and 6 bases at J, with 14 bases between. In DNA form, the CDR3 reads TGTGCCAGCAGCTTATGGGCGGGGCGGGGTCAGCCCCAGCATTTT. This encodes CASSLWAGRGQPQHF.

The gene calls are TRBV6-5 and TRBJ1-2, with 8 bases that match TRBD1. The ends lost 2 bases at V and 4 bases at J; junction bases unmatched: 9. From germline, CDR1 is MNHEY and CDR2 SVGAGI. The CDR3 consists of 16 residues. The CDR3 DNA follows: TGTGCCAGCAGTTACGGGGCAGGGGGCAAGGGCTATGGCTACACCTTC. Its protein is CASSYGAGGKGYGYTF.

This clone was counted only a few times. The gene calls are TRBV28 and TRBJ2-7; possibly TRBD2 for D (5 bases). The V and J ends lost 3 bases and 5 bases respectively, with 11 bases between them. The CDR3 covers 13 residues. Germline CDR1 and CDR2: MDHEN and SYDVKM. The DNA of the CDR3 is TGTGCCAGCAGTTTTTTGAGGGCCAACGAGCAGTACTTC. Amino acids: CASSFLRANEQYF.

V gene TRBV30 combines with J gene TRBJ2-1; 11 bases align to TRBD2. This CDR3 is 15 amino acids long. In germline, CDR1 is GTSNPN, CDR2 SVGIG (reference sequence). V gave up 2 bases and J gave up 1 base; unmatched junction bases: 1. CDR3 nucleotide sequence: TGTGCCTGGAGTCGGACTAGCGGGTCCTACAATGAGCAGTTCTTC. It codes for CAWSRTSGSYNEQFF.

This clone came up once. The chain carries TRBV7-2 and TRBJ2-7; a weak D match, TRBD2 (5 bases). Per germline, CDR1 SGHTA and CDR2 FQGNSA. The CDR3 loop spans 16 amino acids. V gave up 1 base and J gave up 0 bases, with 13 bases separating them. The CDR3 nucleotides are TGTGCCAGCAGCTTAGAAGGTGTAGGGAGCTCCTACGAGCAGTACTTC. Translating gives CASSLEGVGSSYEQYF.

The V and J genes are TRBV7-2 and TRBJ2-2; D uncertain. Per the germline V gene, CDR1 is SGHTA and CDR2 is FQGNSA. There are 12 residues in the CDR3. V lost 6 bases and J 7 bases, leaving 9 bases between the germline ends. The CDR3 nucleotides read TGTGCCAGCAGACCACAGAGCGGGGAGCTGTTTTTT. This encodes CASRPQSGELFF. The entire variable domain, with the rest obtained from reference TRBV7-2 and TRBJ2-2, is as follows: GAGVSQSPSNKVTEKGKDVELRCDPISGHTALYWYRQSLGQGLEFLIYFQGNSAPDKSGLPSDRFSAERTGGSVSTLTIQRTQQEDSAVYLCASRPQSGELFFGEGSRLTVL.

This chain connects TRBV10-2 to TRBJ1-1; 7 bases agree with TRBD1. V shed 2 bases and J 7 bases; nucleotides not matched to a gene: 1. Germline-derived CDR1 and CDR2 are WSHSY and SAAADI. The CDR3 runs 12 residues. Written as DNA, the CDR3 is TGCGCCAGCAGTGAGGGGGACAGTGAAGCTTTCTTT. It is translated as CASSEGDSEAFF.

The chain combines TRBV2 with TRBJ2-1; 7 nucleotides match TRBD2. Trimming cost V 8 bases and J 7 bases; bases outside gene matches: 14. Germline loops: CDR1 SNHLY, CDR2 FYNNEI. The CDR3 extends over 15 amino acids. CDR3 nucleotides: TGTGCCAGCGCCGAGGGAGGGAGGGCATATAATGAGCAGTTCTTC. Its protein is CASAEGGRAYNEQFF.

The chain carries TRBV28 and TRBJ2-5, with TRBD2 matching 16 bases. Germline V gives CDR1 MDHEN, CDR2 SYDVKM. V lost 4 bases, J lost 5 bases, and 10 bases stayed unmatched. This CDR3 has 18 residues. The CDR3, as DNA: TGTGCCAGCAGTTCCTCCGGGACTAGCGGGGGGGCCCTGGAGACCCAGTACTTC. Amino acids: CASSSSGTSGGALETQYF.

This chain connects TRBV29-1 to TRBJ2-2; D is ambiguous. The CDR3 runs 13 residues. Per germline, CDR1 SQVTM and CDR2 ANQGSEA. Deletions cut 6 bases from V and 5 bases from J, with 13 bases between. DNA for the CDR3: TGCAGCGTCACCATAACGCGGACCGGGGAGCTGTTTTTT. Amino acid sequence: CSVTITRTGELFF.

The chain has TRBV2 and TRBJ1-2; D is perhaps TRBD1 (6 bases). Per the germline V gene, CDR1 is SNHLY and CDR2 is FYNNEI. The CDR3 sequence is 15 residues long. V dropped 0 bases and J dropped 4 bases, with 12 bases sitting between them. CDR3 region: CASSEARGGFYGYTF. The CDR3 DNA reads TGTGCCAGCAGTGAAGCGAGGGGGGGTTTCTATGGCTACACCTTC.

In its sample, this clone was seen once. This rearrangement joins TRBV5-1 to TRBJ2-2; 10 bases align to TRBD2. The CDR3 totals 15 residues. CDR1 and CDR2 from the germline V gene are SGHRS and YFSETQ. Germline trimming cut 5 bases from V and 7 bases from J; bases unmatched to any gene: 8. The CDR3 loop reads CASRTSGRADGELFF. The CDR3 coding sequence is TGCGCCAGCAGGACCAGCGGGAGGGCCGACGGGGAGCTGTTTTTT. Supplemented by reference TRBV5-1 and TRBJ2-2, the full variable domain reads KAGVTQTPRYLIKTRGQQVTLSCSPISGHRSVSWYQQTPGQGLQFLFEYFSETQRNKGNFPGRFSGRQFSNSRSEMNVSTLELGDSALYLCASRTSGRADGELFFGEGSRLTVL.

V gene TRBV10-3 combines with J gene TRBJ2-7; 8 bases map to TRBD1. Per the germline V gene, CDR1 is ENHRY and CDR2 is SYGVKD. The CDR3 spans 14 residues. Unmatched junction bases numbered 0, after V lost 2 bases and J lost 0 bases. CDR3 nucleotide sequence: TGTGCCATCAGTGAGGGACAGGGCTCCTACGAGCAGTACTTC. Residues: CAISEGQGSYEQYF.

The chain employs TRBV30 and TRBJ1-5, with D tentatively TRBD1 (5 bases). CDR1 GTSNPN and CDR2 SVGIG come from the germline V gene (reference sequence). CDR3 size: 16 residues. V dropped 2 bases and J dropped 6 bases, with 20 bases sitting between them. The CDR3 spells CAWSNRGLGFGQPQHF. The CDR3 nucleotides are TGTGCCTGGAGTAATAGGGGTTTGGGGTTCGGTCAGCCCCAGCATTTT. Drawing the rest from reference TRBV30 and TRBJ1-5, the complete variable domain is SQTIHQWPATLVQPVGSPLSLECTVEGTSNPNLYWYRQAAGRGLQLLFYSVGIGQISSEVPQNLSASRPQDRQFILSSKKLLLSDSGFYLCAWSNRGLGFGQPQHFGDGTRLSIL.

This sequence joins TRBV25-1 and TRBJ2-1; 9 bases align to TRBD1. This CDR3 has 15 amino acids. Germline values: CDR1 MGHDK, CDR2 SYGVNS. After removal of 4 bases from V and 9 bases from J, the junction contained 10 bases not matched to a gene. CDR3 sequence: CASSVAGTGGGEQFF. CDR3 bases: TGTGCCAGCAGTGTCGCCGGAACAGGGGGCGGTGAGCAGTTCTTC.